The 16 T cell receptor beta chains below come from one sample, sequenced in a study of PD-1 blockade in classical Hodgkin lymphoma. Clones were sequenced by immunoSEQ multiplex PCR, and TCRdb holds only the in-frame ones, with some missing. The sample consists of roughly 41,000 clones, about 86% of them appearing once. There was relapse after autologous stem cell transplantation in every patient, and there was variation in brentuximab vedotin exposure. The specimen was peripheral blood mononuclear cells (PBMCs), collected before the second cycle of nivolumab. These TCRs come from a human donor with classical Hodgkin lymphoma.

This clone was seen more than once but under ten times. The chain uses TRBV7-9 and TRBJ2-1; unclear D gene. The germline V gene encodes CDR1 SEHNR and CDR2 FQNEAQ (reference sequence). The CDR3 has 16 residues. Trimming removed 6 bases from V and 0 bases from J, with 15 bases in between. DNA for the CDR3: TGTGCCAGCAGACCGCGTGCGACTCTCTCCTACAATGAGCAGTTCTTC. This translates into CASRPRATLSYNEQFF.

This clone ranks as large. The chain employs TRBV6-5 and TRBJ1-5, with 7 nucleotides matching TRBD1. The V segment lost 8 bases and the J segment 6 bases; nucleotides outside the gene matches: 7. The CDR3 is made up of 13 amino acids. CDR1 and CDR2 from the germline V gene are MNHEY and SVGAGI. The CDR3, as DNA: TGTGCCAGCGGGTCGGACAGGACTCAGCCCCAGCATTTT. Its translation is CASGSDRTQPQHF.

This clone was recorded a few times. CDR3 in amino acids: CAWSSVGYRGMSYTF. The CDR3, as DNA: TGTGCCTGGAGCTCAGTCGGATACAGGGGGATGAGCTACACCTTC. The V gene is TRBV30, the J gene TRBJ1-2, with TRBD1 matching 8 bases. The CDR3 totals 15 residues. V shed 3 bases, J shed 9 bases, and the junction held 15 bases outside the gene matches. CDR1 and CDR2 from the germline V gene are GTSNPN and SVGIG (reference sequence).

This clone was picked up one time. The chain combines TRBV2 with TRBJ2-2; 7 nucleotides agree with TRBD1. The V and J ends lost 2 bases and 1 base, in that order; junction bases with no gene match: 1. Germline loops: CDR1 SNHLY, CDR2 FYNNEI. The CDR3 sequence is 15 residues long. Written as DNA, the CDR3 is TGTGCCAGCAGTGAACAGGGGGTGAACACCGGGGAGCTGTTTTTT. This translates into CASSEQGVNTGELFF.

The CDR3 loop is CASSSTQREDNEQFF. The CDR3 DNA is TGTGCCAGCAGCTCCACACAGCGGGAGGACAATGAGCAGTTCTTC. V gene TRBV7-8 combines with J gene TRBJ2-1, with 9 bases fitting TRBD2. Germline CDR1 and CDR2: SGHVS and FQNEAQ. The CDR3 has 15 amino acids. The junction had 6 bases not matched to a gene; V was cut back by 4 bases and J by 5 bases.

This sequence joins TRBV28 and TRBJ2-3; possible D gene TRBD2, 6 bases. This CDR3 comprises 10 residues. Germline V gene sequence: CDR1 MDHEN, CDR2 SYDVKM. Here the CDR3 DNA reads TGTGCTGCGGGAACAGATACGCAGTATTTT. Protein product: CAAGTDTQYF.

The chain has TRBV5-1 and TRBJ1-5; D is ambiguous. This CDR3 comprises 14 residues. Germline V gene lookup returns CDR1 SGHRS and CDR2 YFSETQ. Between the trimmed V and J ends, which lost 0 bases and 4 bases, there was a span of 8 bases. The CDR3 DNA follows: TGCGCCAGCAGCTTGGTTCCGGGGAATCAGCCCCAGCATTTT. As protein: CASSLVPGNQPQHF.

This sequence joins TRBV7-9 and TRBJ2-1; 8 bases fit TRBD2. Germline V gives CDR1 SEHNR, CDR2 FQNEAQ (reference sequence). The V gene end was trimmed by 4 bases and the J gene end by 4 bases; junction bases not matched to a gene: 9. This CDR3 contains 16 residues. DNA for the CDR3: TGTGCCAGCAGCTCGCGGGGGGAACCCCTTTACAATGAGCAGTTCTTC. This encodes CASSSRGEPLYNEQFF.

The CDR3 bases are TGTGCCAGCAGTCTTACTAGGAGCTCCTACAATGAGCAGTTCTTC. This encodes CASSLTRSSYNEQFF. The chain couples TRBV27 to TRBJ2-1, with D possibly TRBD2 on 5 matching bases. The CDR3 extends over 15 amino acids. CDR1 is MNHEY and CDR2 is SMNVEV in the germline V gene (reference sequence). Trimming left V 5 bases short and J 0 bases short, with 11 bases between.

The rearrangement uses TRBV7-3 and TRBJ2-1; D gene unclear. The length of the CDR3 is 11 residues. Trimming shortened V by 2 bases and J by 9 bases, and 5 bases separated the two germline ends. The germline V gene encodes CDR1 SGHTA and CDR2 FQGTGA. CDR3 in DNA: TGTGCCAGCAGCTTACGCGGTGAGCAGTTCTTC. Its protein product is CASSLRGEQFF.

The chain couples TRBV7-9 to TRBJ2-4; D is undetermined. V lost 0 bases, J lost 0 bases, and 12 bases lay in between. CDR3 length equals 17 residues. Germline V gene data show CDR1 as SEHNR and CDR2 as FQNEAQ (reference sequence). The CDR3 spells CASSLAHERVAKNIQYF. The CDR3 DNA reads as TGTGCCAGCAGCTTAGCGCATGAACGCGTAGCCAAAAACATTCAGTACTTC.

V and J are TRBV19 and TRBJ2-7; possible D gene TRBD1, 6 bases. Trimming removed 5 bases at V and 3 bases at J, with 17 bases between. Germline V lookup: CDR1 LNHDA, CDR2 SQIVND (reference sequence). The CDR3 extends over 15 amino acids. This chain's CDR3 is CASSATGLGDYEQYF. The CDR3, as DNA: TGTGCCAGTAGTGCTACAGGGCTGGGAGACTACGAGCAGTACTTC.

The rearrangement joins TRBV27 to TRBJ2-1, with no clear D. The germline V gene has CDR1 MNHEY and CDR2 SMNVEV (reference sequence). V was trimmed by 1 base and J by 5 bases, leaving 9 bases between them. This CDR3 is built from 14 residues. CDR3 sequence (DNA): TGTGCCAGCAGTTTATTCGGACGAGACAATGAGCAGTTCTTC. Translating it yields CASSLFGRDNEQFF.

J is TRBJ2-1 and V is TRBV7-3, with a tentative D call TRBD2 (6 bases). The CDR3 sequence is 15 residues long. Looked up from germline, CDR1 is SGHTA and CDR2 is FQGTGA. Deletions cut 6 bases from V and 7 bases from J, with 19 bases between. The CDR3 protein is CASSPTSLGRNEQFF. As DNA, the CDR3 is TGTGCCAGCAGTCCCACTAGCTTAGGCCGGAATGAGCAGTTCTTC.

Note on this clone: A read error may account for a junction end that differs from germline. The genes are TRBV7-7 and TRBJ2-7; no reliable D call. CDR3 length: 14 residues. Per germline, CDR1 SSHAT and CDR2 FNYEAQ (reference sequence). In nucleotides, the CDR3 is TGTGCTAGCAGCTTAAACCATCCGGCGGAGCAGCAGTACTTC. This encodes CASSLNHPAEQQYF.

The gene calls are TRBV6-5 and TRBJ1-3, with D unresolved. V lost 6 bases and J 0 bases, leaving 9 bases between the germline ends. This CDR3 region has 14 residues. The V gene's germline CDR1 is MNHEY and CDR2 SVGAGI. CDR3 loop: CASSPSSSGNTIYF. CDR3 nucleotides: TGTGCCAGCAGCCCCAGCAGCTCTGGAAACACCATATATTTT.